A selection of T cell receptor beta chains follows, all from one sample in a study of CD8+ T cells in alopecia areata. Clones were read by immunoSEQ multiplex PCR, and TCRdb kept only the in-frame ones, dropping some. Of about 250,000 clones in the sample, 65% to 70% were seen once. The source material was CD4+ T cells sorted from blood, sampled at week 0. The receptors shown here come from a human donor with alopecia areata. Each CDR3 is given with its conserved first and last residue. The D gene is left open where the match is weak. The size field is filled for only some rows; it gives once, few, many or a size class.

d_gene | len | j_gene | abundance | v_gene | CDR3aa | CDR3nt
NA | 14 | TRBJ1-4 | NA | TRBV7-9 | CASSLARTNEKLFF | TGTGCCAGCAGCTTAGCGCGGACTAATGAAAAACTGTTTTTT
TRBD2 | 15 | TRBJ2-5 | NA | TRBV29-1 | CSVEASGAGQETQYF | TGCAGCGTTGAAGCAAGCGGGGCTGGGCAAGAGACCCAGTACTTC
NA | 13 | TRBJ1-1 | NA | TRBV29-1 | CSSGGNMNTEAFF | TGCAGTTCAGGAGGGAACATGAACACTGAAGCTTTCTTT
NA | 11 | TRBJ1-3 | NA | TRBV29-1 | CSFLSGNTIYF | TGCAGCTTCCTGTCTGGAAACACCATATATTTT
NA | 13 | TRBJ1-2 | NA | TRBV18 | CASSPGQSAGYTF | TGTGCCAGCTCACCCGGACAGTCCGCTGGCTACACCTTC
NA | 16 | TRBJ2-2 | NA | TRBV30 | CAWAPRLTMNTGELFF | TGTGCCTGGGCTCCGCGACTCACCATGAACACCGGGGAGCTGTTTTTT
NA | 15 | TRBJ1-1 | NA | TRBV5-1 | CASSLLTGQNTEAFF | TGCGCCAGCAGCCTACTAACAGGACAGAACACTGAAGCTTTCTTT
NA | 12 | TRBJ2-7 | NA | TRBV30 | CAWGGQLYEQYF | TGTGCCTGGGGTGGGCAATTATACGAGCAGTACTTC
NA | 16 | TRBJ2-7 | NA | TRBV13 | CASSLGRGLISYEQYF | TGTGCCAGCAGCCTTGGACGGGGCCTTATCTCCTACGAGCAGTACTTC
TRBD2 | 17 | TRBJ2-4 | NA | TRBV4-2 | CASSQGEGPVAKNIQYF | TGTGCCAGCAGCCAAGGGGAGGGGCCCGTAGCCAAAAACATTCAGTACTTC
NA | 14 | TRBJ2-6 | few | TRBV7-3 | CASSPSSGANVLTF | TGTGCCAGCAGCCCAAGCTCTGGGGCCAACGTCCTGACTTTC
TRBD1 | 12 | TRBJ2-5 | NA | TRBV6-5 | CATQGARETQYF | TGTGCCACTCAGGGGGCCCGAGAGACCCAGTACTTC
NA | 11 | TRBJ2-7 | many | TRBV10-2 | CATTGTYEQYF | TGCGCCACCACCGGGACCTACGAGCAGTACTTC
NA | 14 | TRBJ1-2 | few | TRBV6-5 | CASSYVSSNYGYTF | TGTGCCAGCAGTTACGTGAGCTCTAACTATGGCTACACCTTC
TRBD1 | 15 | TRBJ1-1 | once | TRBV5-6 | CASSETGGAYTEAFF | TGTGCCAGCAGCGAGACAGGGGGCGCGTACACTGAAGCTTTCTTT
TRBD1 | 16 | TRBJ2-1 | once | TRBV7-9 | CASSYLGTGAGNEQFF | TGTGCCAGCAGCTACCTCGGGACAGGGGCTGGGAATGAGCAGTTCTTC
NA | 13 | TRBJ1-6 | NA | TRBV30 | CAWSVSEGSPLHF | TGTGCCTGGAGTGTAAGTGAAGGTTCACCCCTCCACTTT
NA | 10 | TRBJ2-7 | NA | TRBV30 | CAWLESEQYF | TGTGCCTGGTTAGAGAGCGAGCAGTACTTC
NA | 16 | TRBJ2-7 | NA | TRBV7-2 | CASSLPWGRSTYEQYF | TGTGCCAGCAGCTTACCCTGGGGGCGCTCTACCTACGAGCAGTACTTC
NA | 15 | TRBJ2-3 | few | TRBV30 | CAWSSWGPSTDTQYF | TGTGCCTGGAGTTCCTGGGGACCTTCGACAGATACGCAGTATTTT
NA | 12 | TRBJ2-4 | NA | TRBV30 | CAWTAARDIQYF | TGTGCCTGGACCGCGGCCCGGGACATTCAGTACTTC
TRBD2 | 14 | TRBJ2-4 | NA | TRBV7-2 | CASSGGGWKNIQYF | TGTGCCAGCAGTGGCGGGGGTTGGAAAAACATTCAGTACTTC
TRBD2 | 15 | TRBJ2-3 | NA | TRBV7-7 | CASSYGLASTDTQYF | TGTGCTAGCAGCTACGGACTAGCAAGCACAGATACGCAGTATTTT
NA | 15 | TRBJ2-7 | NA | TRBV29-1 | CSVEDTQGYREKQYF | TGCAGCGTTGAAGATACGCAGGGCTATCGGGAGAAGCAGTACTTC
TRBD1 | 12 | TRBJ2-4 | NA | TRBV29-1 | CSVGTGVNIQYF | TGCAGCGTTGGGACAGGGGTCAACATTCAGTACTTC
NA | 12 | TRBJ2-5 | NA | TRBV5-1 | CASSLYPETQYF | TGCGCCAGCAGCTTGTATCCGGAGACCCAGTACTTC
TRBD2 | 15 | TRBJ2-3 | NA | TRBV5-1 | CASSPEGAGGRTQYF | TGCGCCAGCAGCCCCGAAGGAGCGGGGGGGAGGACGCAGTATTTT
TRBD2 | 17 | TRBJ2-3 | few | TRBV7-9 | CASSRPPSGGHLRTQYF | TGTGCCAGCAGCCGACCCCCGAGCGGGGGGCACCTAAGGACGCAGTATTTT
TRBD1 | 16 | TRBJ2-3 | NA | TRBV30 | CAWRGQPDLNTDTQYF | TGTGCCTGGAGGGGACAGCCAGACCTAAACACAGATACGCAGTATTTT
NA | 15 | TRBJ1-1 | NA | TRBV15 | CATSSFDQWGTEAFF | TGTGCCACCAGCAGCTTCGACCAGTGGGGAACTGAAGCTTTCTTT
NA | 12 | TRBJ1-2 | NA | TRBV25-1 | CASPDTAYGYTF | TGTGCCAGCCCCGACACCGCCTATGGCTACACCTTC
NA | 18 | TRBJ1-6 | few | TRBV7-9 | CASSVGRGRFQNNSPLHF | TGTGCCAGCAGCGTCGGGCGGGGGCGATTCCAGAATAATTCACCCCTCCACTTT
NA | 11 | TRBJ2-1 | NA | TRBV30 | CAWSGPGRQFF | TGTGCCTGGAGTGGACCGGGGCGGCAGTTCTTC
TRBD2 | 15 | TRBJ2-7 | few | TRBV29-1 | CSVESRLAGTYEQYF | TGCAGCGTTGAAAGTCGGCTAGCGGGGACCTACGAGCAGTACTTC
NA | 15 | TRBJ2-5 | few | TRBV5-1 | CASSLETLKAETQYF | TGCGCCAGCAGCTTAGAGACGCTTAAGGCGGAGACCCAGTACTTC
NA | 16 | TRBJ2-5 | NA | TRBV2 | CASSAPWGRGQETQYF | TGTGCCAGCAGTGCACCGTGGGGCAGGGGCCAAGAGACCCAGTACTTC
NA | 16 | TRBJ2-5 | NA | TRBV4-3 | CASSQDPRSRGETQYF | TGCGCCAGCAGCCAAGATCCTCGCTCTCGGGGGGAGACCCAGTACTTC
NA | 14 | TRBJ2-3 | NA | TRBV9 | CASSLGTRADTQYF | TGTGCCAGCAGCCTAGGGACAAGAGCAGATACGCAGTATTTT
TRBD1 | 16 | TRBJ2-3 | NA | TRBV15 | CATSRGTGQEKDTQYF | TGTGCCACCAGCAGAGGGACAGGGCAGGAGAAAGATACGCAGTATTTT
TRBD1 | 18 | TRBJ2-1 | NA | TRBV5-1 | CASSLAGSDRGRVNEQFF | TGCGCCAGCAGCTTGGCCGGGTCCGACAGGGGCCGCGTCAATGAGCAGTTCTTC